Sequencing of this TCR beta chain was carried out in a study of T cells after somatic rescue of genetic block. Germline V gene lookup returns CDR1 SGHRS and CDR2 YFSETQ. Trimming cost V 4 bases and J 1 base, with 14 bases left between them. This CDR3 contains 15 residues. The protocol was immunoSEQ multiplex PCR, while the TCRdb copy is restricted to in-frame clones and leaves out a portion. The sample holds around 70,000 clones, around 92% seen once. The chain employs TRBV5-1 and TRBJ1-1; D ambiguous. Sequencing was performed on peripheral blood mononuclear cells (PBMCs). The clonotype was recovered from a man aged 40-49 years. The CDR3 DNA sequence: TGCGCCAGCAGCACAAATCCGGGAAAGAACACTGAAGCTTTCTTT. It translates to CASSTNPGKNTEAFF.